The 30 T cell receptor beta chains reported below all come from one sample, sequenced in a study of T cells in Graves' hyperthyroidism and ophthalmopathy. It was RNA transcripts that yielded the amplified TCR beta CDR3 regions. First-round RT-PCR targeting the TCR CDR3 was performed with the HTBI primer set. TCRdb re-called the multiplex PCR reads with MiXCR, one entry per CDR3 protein. The sample shows about 420,000 distinct CDR3 sequences, about a sixth of them seen only once. Sequences were obtained from blood. The receptors here all came from a woman younger than 35 with Graves' hyperthyroidism.

This clonotype was seen ten or more times. The chain couples TRBV2 to TRBJ2-7; D tentatively reads TRBD1 or TRBD2 (5 bases each). Germline V lookup: CDR1 SNHLY, CDR2 FYNNEI. This CDR3 spans 15 amino acids. Deletions cut 9 bases from V and 7 bases from J, with 25 bases between. The CDR3 DNA is TGTGCCAGAGAAGGCGGGCAGGGCGCTATGGGGGAGCAGTACTTC. This encodes CAREGGQGAMGEQYF. The variable domain in full, with the rest retrieved from reference TRBV2 and TRBJ2-7, is EPEVTQTPSHQVTQMGQEVILRCVPISNHLYFYWYRQILGQKVEFLVSFYNNEISEKSEIFDDQFSVERPDGSNFTLKIRSTKLEDSAMYFCAREGGQGAMGEQYFGPGTRLTVT.

This clonotype was detected a few times. A much larger clonotype is one base distant, so this may be a read error. This chain joins TRBV7-3 and TRBJ2-5; D is undetermined. Deletions cut 5 bases from V and 4 bases from J, with 11 bases between. Germline V gene lookup returns CDR1 SGHTA and CDR2 FQGTGA. The CDR3 contains 13 residues. This CDR3 is CASSLRQAETQYF. The CDR3 nucleotides are TGTGCCAGCAGCCTCCGGCAAGCAGAGACCCAGTACTTC.

This clonotype was detected ten times or more. The chain carries TRBV12-3 or TRBV12-4 and TRBJ2-3; no firm D call. Between the trimmed V and J ends, which lost 6 bases and 0 bases, there was a span of 10 bases. CDR3 size: 14 residues. CDR3 in amino acids: CASRRTLSTDTQYF. DNA of the CDR3: TGTGCCAGCAGAAGGACCCTTAGCACAGATACGCAGTATTTT.

As regards this clonotype: A read error may be the cause here, since a much bigger clone is one base away. The CDR3 loop is CASTPRGTFGANVLTF. DNA of the CDR3: TGTGCCAGCACCCCGAGAGGAACCTTTGGGGCCAACGTCCTGACTTTC. This chain uses TRBV28 with TRBJ2-6; D not resolved. This CDR3 region has 16 residues. V lost 7 bases and J 3 bases, leaving 16 bases between the germline ends. Germline V gene data show CDR1 as MDHEN and CDR2 as SYDVKM.

CDR3 region: CASSLTGGLGYTF. The CDR3 DNA reads TGTGCCAGCAGCTTGACAGGGGGCCTTGGCTACACCTTC. The V call is TRBV7-9, the J call TRBJ1-2, with 10 positions matching TRBD1. The CDR3 sequence is 13 residues long. Germline loops: CDR1 SEHNR, CDR2 FQNEAQ (reference sequence). V gave up 3 bases and J gave up 7 bases; unmatched junction bases: 2.

This clonotype was detected many times. V usage is TRBV12-3 or TRBV12-4 and J usage is TRBJ2-5, with a tentative D call TRBD1 (6 bases). This CDR3 is 13 amino acids long. The ends were cut back, 6 bases at V and 5 bases at J, with 13 bases in the middle. CDR3 DNA sequence: TGTGCCAGCAGCCTACAGGGCCGGGAGACCCAGTACTTC. This encodes CASSLQGRETQYF.

This clonotype was observed a handful of times. V usage is TRBV5-1 and J usage is TRBJ2-5; the match to TRBD2 covers 8 bases. Per germline, CDR1 SGHRS and CDR2 YFSETQ. The CDR3 extends over 15 amino acids. J lost 4 bases, V lost 5 bases, and 10 bases had no gene match. CDR3: CASSRPAGGRETQYF. As DNA, the CDR3 is TGCGCCAGCAGTCGTCCGGCGGGGGGAAGAGAGACCCAGTACTTC.

This clonotype was counted ten times or more. The V gene is TRBV28, the J gene TRBJ2-7; D is possibly TRBD1 or TRBD2 (6 bases each). V shed 3 bases and J shed 7 bases, with 13 bases lying between them. This CDR3 has 13 residues. In germline, CDR1 is MDHEN, CDR2 SYDVKM. CDR3 DNA: TGTGCCAGCAGTTTGTCGGGGGCAGGGGAGCAGTACTTC. This sequence encodes CASSLSGAGEQYF.

This clonotype was found many times. The chain uses TRBV7-8 and TRBJ2-1, with D perhaps matching TRBD2 (5 bases). Looked up from germline, CDR1 is SGHVS and CDR2 is FQNEAQ. The CDR3 has 16 residues. V lost 5 bases and J 0 bases, leaving 14 bases between the germline ends. As DNA, the CDR3 is TGTGCCAGCAGCGACCGAGGGCGAAGCTCCTACAATGAGCAGTTCTTC. Translated: CASSDRGRSSYNEQFF.

A few counts support this clonotype. The chain combines TRBV10-2 with TRBJ2-3, with D possibly being TRBD1 (7 bases). V shed 2 bases and J shed 4 bases, with 13 bases lying between them. From germline, CDR1 is WSHSY and CDR2 SAAADI. The CDR3 loop spans 15 amino acids. CDR3 coding DNA: TGCGCCAGCAGTGAGACGGCAGGGGGGTCAGATACGCAGTATTTT. This gives the protein CASSETAGGSDTQYF.

Details on this clonotype: This sequence may be a read error, since a much larger clone differs from it by one base. The CDR3 does not end in the conserved phenylalanine or tryptophan, so this is likely a read error. The chain has TRBV6-1 and TRBJ1-5; D ambiguous. V lost 1 base, J lost 4 bases, and 14 bases lay in between. CDR3 length: 16 amino acids. Germline values: CDR1 MNHNS, CDR2 SASEGT. CDR3 in DNA: TGTGCCAGCAGTGAAGAGGTGGGTTGGGGAAATCAGCCCCAGCATTCT. Its translation is CASSEEVGWGNQPQHS.

The V gene is TRBV20-1, the J gene TRBJ2-3; TRBD2 matches 11 bases. The CDR3 runs to 14 residues. The germline V gene has CDR1 DFQATT and CDR2 SNEGSKA (reference sequence). V dropped 6 bases and J dropped 2; count of bases not matched to a gene: 4. DNA for the CDR3: TGCAGTGCGCCTAGCGGGGGGCACACAGATACGCAGTATTTT. Protein sequence: CSAPSGGHTDTQYF.

This clonotype was observed many times. CDR3 in DNA: TGTGCGACCCAGAGCGGGGCTAACACCGGGGAGCTGTTTTTT. Amino acids: CATQSGANTGELFF. The V and J genes are TRBV2 and TRBJ2-2; 7 bases align to TRBD2. CDR3 size: 14 residues. Germline V gene data show CDR1 as SNHLY and CDR2 as FYNNEI.

J is TRBJ2-1 and V is TRBV11-3; 12 nucleotides agree with TRBD2. The germline CDR1 and CDR2 sequences are SGHNT and YENEEA. There are 15 residues in the CDR3. Trimming at V came to 5 bases and at J to 6 bases, leaving 5 bases not matched to a gene. The DNA of the CDR3 is TGTGCCAGCAGCCAACGACTAGCGGGGGCCAATGAGCAGTTCTTC. Translated, it gives CASSQRLAGANEQFF.

V gene TRBV6-1 combines with J gene TRBJ2-4, with 11 nucleotides matching TRBD2. The CDR3 is 14 residues long. V was pared by 6 bases and J by 6 bases, with 4 bases of the junction left unmatched. The V gene's germline CDR1 is MNHNS and CDR2 SASEGT. The CDR3 spells CASRVGLAGNIQYF. In nucleotides, the CDR3 is TGTGCCAGCAGGGTAGGACTAGCGGGAAACATTCAGTACTTC.

This clonotype was detected many times. V gene TRBV5-8 combines with J gene TRBJ2-1; D is perhaps TRBD2 (5 bases). The CDR3 totals 15 residues. The germline V and J ends were trimmed by 0 bases and 0 bases, with 7 bases remaining between them. The germline V gene encodes CDR1 SGHTS and CDR2 YDEGEE. CDR3: CASSLDTSSYNEQFF. The CDR3 coding sequence is TGTGCCAGCAGCTTGGACACTAGCTCCTACAATGAGCAGTTCTTC.

The J gene is TRBJ2-1, the V gene TRBV19, with D uncertain. Germline assignment: CDR1 LNHDA and CDR2 SQIVND (reference sequence). The V gene lost 2 bases and the J gene lost 0 bases, with 14 bases spanning the gap. The CDR3 is 17 amino acids. DNA of the CDR3: TGTGCCAGTAGTATATCTTTTGGGCAAAGCTCCTACAATGAGCAGTTCTTC. Amino acids: CASSISFGQSSYNEQFF.

The table lists this clonotype with many counts. This chain uses TRBV4-1 with TRBJ2-7, with 12 bases lining up with TRBD1. CDR1 and CDR2 (germline): MGHRA, YSYEKL. The CDR3 loop spans 15 amino acids. V lost 1 base to trimming and J lost 5 bases; unmatched junction nucleotides: 3. The CDR3 reads CASSQGDRGRDEQYF. The CDR3 nucleotides read TGCGCCAGCAGCCAAGGGGACAGGGGGCGAGACGAGCAGTACTTC.

This clonotype has ten or more counts. V is TRBV12-5 and J is TRBJ2-7; TRBD2 matches at 8 bases. Germline V gene sequence: CDR1 LGHNT, CDR2 FRNRAP. Unmatched junction bases numbered 6, after V lost 1 base and J lost 7 bases. The CDR3 contains 14 residues. This chain's CDR3 is CASGLERVAGEQYF. The CDR3 DNA sequence: TGTGCTAGTGGTTTGGAACGAGTAGCGGGGGAGCAGTACTTC.

This clonotype was detected many times. The chain is built from TRBV20-1 and TRBJ2-3; D not resolved. In germline, CDR1 is DFQATT, CDR2 SNEGSKA (reference sequence). CDR3 size: 12 residues. V dropped 1 base and J dropped 4 bases, with 6 bases sitting between them. The DNA for the CDR3 is TGCAGTGCTAGAGCAGCAGCAGATACGCAGTATTTT. It yields the protein CSARAAADTQYF.

This clonotype occurred many times. The chain combines TRBV5-1 with TRBJ1-2; D is uncertain. The length of the CDR3 is 13 residues. Per germline, CDR1 SGHRS and CDR2 YFSETQ. The V end lost 3 bases, the J end lost 10 bases, and 16 bases lay between the germline ends. Here the CDR3 reads CASSSDGTGIYTF. The CDR3, as DNA: TGCGCCAGCAGCTCCGACGGAACGGGGATCTACACCTTC.

This clonotype was observed many times. The chain couples TRBV2 to TRBJ1-1, with 8 bases matching TRBD1. The CDR3 length is 16 residues. Germline CDR1 and CDR2: SNHLY and FYNNEI. Unmatched junction bases numbered 8, after V lost 2 bases and J lost 3 bases. This CDR3 reads CASSEWPRGQDTEAFF. Written as DNA, the CDR3 is TGTGCCAGCAGTGAATGGCCCAGGGGGCAGGACACTGAAGCTTTCTTT.

In this sample, this clonotype turned up many times. The J gene is TRBJ2-1, the V gene TRBV20-1, with D possibly matching TRBD1 (6 bases). This CDR3 has 14 residues. With 5 bases removed from V and 4 bases from J, the gap between germline ends came to 15 bases. Germline CDR1 is DFQATT and CDR2 is SNEGSKA (reference sequence). CDR3 loop: CSAALGGSYNEQFF. CDR3 DNA: TGCAGTGCTGCCTTAGGGGGTTCGTACAATGAGCAGTTCTTC.

The sample holds many counts of this clonotype. The V gene is TRBV20-1, the J gene TRBJ2-7, with D uncertain. V was shortened by 3 bases and J by 1 base, with 7 bases between the two germline ends. In germline, CDR1 is DFQATT, CDR2 SNEGSKA (reference sequence). This CDR3 spans 12 amino acids. CDR3 amino acids: CSASGISYEQYF. The CDR3 DNA reads as TGCAGTGCTAGTGGGATTTCCTACGAGCAGTACTTC.

This clonotype was recorded at least ten times. V is TRBV12-3 or TRBV12-4 and J is TRBJ2-7, with 16 bases matching TRBD2. Germline trimming cut 6 bases from V and 3 bases from J; bases unmatched to any gene: 5. The CDR3 contains 16 residues. The CDR3 DNA is TGTGCCAGCAGCTTGGGACTAGCGGGAGGGCTCTACGAGCAGTACTTC. It yields the protein CASSLGLAGGLYEQYF.

The table lists this clonotype with many counts. The CDR3 spells CASSLRQGREETQYF. CDR3 DNA sequence: TGTGCCAGCAGCCTCAGACAGGGAAGGGAAGAGACCCAGTACTTC. The genes are TRBV7-9 and TRBJ2-5; 7 bases agree with TRBD1. In germline, CDR1 is SEHNR, CDR2 FQNEAQ (reference sequence). V gave up 5 bases and J gave up 3 bases; unmatched junction bases: 9. The CDR3 contains 15 residues.

CDR3 in amino acids: CASSKGGEGQTTNEQFF. The CDR3 DNA follows: TGTGCCAGCAGCAAAGGGGGGGAGGGCCAGACGACCAATGAGCAGTTCTTC. This chain joins TRBV7-3 and TRBJ2-1; a possible D gene is TRBD2 (7 bases). CDR1 and CDR2 from the germline V gene are SGHTA and FQGTGA. V was shortened by 5 bases and J by 6 bases, with 23 bases between the two germline ends. The CDR3 runs to 17 residues.

This clonotype was detected ten times or more. The chain carries TRBV6-5 and TRBJ2-4; perhaps TRBD2 as D (5 bases). V gave up 2 bases and J gave up 10 bases, with 18 bases separating them. Looked up from germline, CDR1 is MNHEY and CDR2 is SVGAGI. The CDR3 is 15 residues long. The CDR3 here is CASSYPDRIREIQYF. CDR3 nucleotides: TGTGCCAGCAGTTACCCCGACCGAATACGGGAAATTCAGTACTTC.

This clonotype showed up many times. The chain recombines TRBV5-6 with TRBJ1-2; D ambiguous. The V and J ends lost 0 bases and 3 bases respectively, with 12 bases between them. This CDR3 is built from 15 residues. CDR1 SGHDT and CDR2 YYEEEE come from the germline V gene. The DNA for the CDR3 is TGTGCCAGCAGCTTGGGGAGTCGGGAGGACTATGGCTACACCTTC. It translates to CASSLGSREDYGYTF.

This clonotype was counted at least ten times. The chain couples TRBV28 to TRBJ2-5; D might be TRBD1 (6 bases). The CDR3 totals 16 residues. Germline values: CDR1 MDHEN, CDR2 SYDVKM. Trimming cost V 5 bases and J 4 bases, with 20 bases left between them. CDR3 loop: CASSTESEGGLETQYF. The CDR3 coding sequence is TGTGCCAGCAGTACGGAATCTGAAGGGGGATTAGAGACCCAGTACTTC.